The clone carrying this TCR beta chain was observed a few times. This entry is derived from a study of response to subunit inactivated influenza vaccine. V lost 6 bases and J lost 9; bases outside the gene matches: 4. This CDR3 region has 11 residues. Each CDR3 protein gets one entry after TCRdb re-called the RT-PCR reads with MiXCR. The table shows approximately 290,000 distinct CDR3 sequences, with approximately 21% occurring only once. Source: PBMCs from blood, taken less than 22 months after vaccination. The chain recombines TRBV12-3 or TRBV12-4 with TRBJ1-1; 7 positions match TRBD1. The clonotype was recovered from a man aged 45 to 75 who received an inactivated influenza vaccine. CDR3 coding DNA: TGTGCCAGCAGGAGACAGGGTCAAGCTTTCTTT. Translation: CASRRQGQAFF.